These 29 T cell receptor beta chains came from one sample sequenced in a study of shared clonotypes between healthy human individuals (dated by TCRdb to the early 2020s). Libraries were constructed by the immunoSEQ multiplex PCR assay. Here the immuneACCESS table is served through TCRdb, limited to in-frame sequences with V and J called. Missing clones are a known gap in these copies; in checked studies unresolved V genes cover under half, and the rest lacks a known reason. The table for this sample lists roughly 1,000,000 clones; about 80% of them were counted only once. The ten largest clones represent about 0.52% of the sample. Material for sequencing was memory CD4+ T cells from PBMCs. The sample's cell subset or site label is to be understood as: CD45RA-negative fraction. The receptors come from a man in his late teens or twenties in good health. Some clones in this sample may be carry-over from other donors' samples.

CDR3 DNA sequence: TGTGCCAGCAGTGTTCGGGGTTCTGAAGCTTTCTTT. Translated, it gives CASSVRGSEAFF. This rearrangement joins TRBV6-6 to TRBJ1-1; D ambiguous. This CDR3 has 12 amino acids. Deletions cut 5 bases from V and 6 bases from J, with 10 bases between. CDR1 MNHNY and CDR2 SVGAGI come from the germline V gene (reference sequence).

This chain links TRBV7-9 with TRBJ2-1; weak D call: TRBD2 (6 bases). Germline loops: CDR1 SEHNR, CDR2 FQNEAQ (reference sequence). With 5 bases removed from V and 6 bases from J, the gap between germline ends came to 17 bases. CDR3 length: 15 residues. The CDR3 DNA reads TGTGCCAGCAGCCCGAGGGGTCTAGCGCCCAATGAGCAGTTCTTC. Translating gives CASSPRGLAPNEQFF.

The rearrangement links TRBV5-1 to TRBJ1-2; unclear D gene. The CDR3 totals 14 residues. Germline values: CDR1 SGHRS, CDR2 YFSETQ. Trimming took off 0 bases at V and 5 bases at J, with 11 bases between the two ends. CDR3: CASSLEAEGYGYTF. In nucleotides, the CDR3 is TGCGCCAGCAGCTTGGAGGCGGAAGGGTATGGCTACACCTTC.

CDR3 coding DNA: TGCGCCAGCAGCCAAATACCGGGCTCAGGGGAAGATACGCAGTATTTT. Amino acids: CASSQIPGSGEDTQYF. V is TRBV4-1 and J is TRBJ2-3, with a weak D call TRBD1 (6 bases). The V gene lost 2 bases and the J gene lost 5 bases, with 17 bases spanning the gap. The germline V gene has CDR1 MGHRA and CDR2 YSYEKL. The CDR3 is made up of 16 amino acids.

The CDR3 loop is CASSVEISFGEQFF. CDR3 sequence (DNA): TGTGCCAGCAGCGTAGAAATCAGTTTCGGTGAGCAGTTCTTC. This rearrangement joins TRBV9 to TRBJ2-1; no definite D call. V was clipped by 0 bases and J by 9 bases, with 13 bases between them. In germline, CDR1 is SGDLS, CDR2 YYNGEE. This CDR3 contains 14 residues.

This clone was found a few times. In nucleotides, the CDR3 is TGTGCCAGCAGTGAAGGTTTTGCAGACGGCTACACCTTC. Amino acids: CASSEGFADGYTF. J is TRBJ1-2 and V is TRBV2; D gene unclear. The CDR3 is 13 amino acids. Germline lookup yields CDR1 SNHLY and CDR2 FYNNEI. Trimming left V 1 base short and J 8 bases short, with 11 bases between.

The V gene is TRBV11-2, the J gene TRBJ2-7, with D perhaps TRBD2 (5 bases). V was trimmed by 0 bases and J by 6 bases, leaving 15 bases between them. The CDR3 contains 15 residues. The germline V gene encodes CDR1 SGHAT and CDR2 FQNNGV. The CDR3 loop is CASSLDPSGQSEQYF. The CDR3 region has the DNA TGTGCCAGCAGCTTAGATCCAAGCGGTCAGAGCGAGCAGTACTTC. Full variable domain (missing parts from reference TRBV11-2 and TRBJ2-7): EAGVAQSPRYKIIEKRQSVAFWCNPISGHATLYWYQQILGQGPKLLIQFQNNGVVDDSQLPKDRFSAERLKGVDSTLKIQPAKLEDSAVYLCASSLDPSGQSEQYFGPGTRLTVT.

This clone was counted a single time. Written as DNA, the CDR3 is TGCGCCAGCAGCCAAGATCGGTCCGGGACAGGGTTTCTGTTTTTT. Translation gives CASSQDRSGTGFLFF. This chain connects TRBV4-3 to TRBJ1-4, with 9 bases aligning to TRBD1. Trimming cost V 0 bases and J 14 bases; bases outside gene matches: 10. The CDR3 has 15 residues. Germline V gene sequence: CDR1 LGHNA, CDR2 YSLEER.

The chain links TRBV11-2 to TRBJ1-1, with 7 bases that match TRBD1. Germline V gene data show CDR1 as SGHAT and CDR2 as FQNNGV. The CDR3 spans 15 residues. J lost 2 bases, V lost 3 bases, and 6 bases had no gene match. The CDR3 coding sequence is TGTGCCAGCAGCTTGACCGGGACAGCTAACACTGAAGCTTTCTTT. Protein sequence: CASSLTGTANTEAFF.

This clone showed up just a few times. The V and J genes are TRBV20-1 and TRBJ1-1; unclear D gene. This CDR3 is 11 amino acids long. V was shortened by 6 bases and J by 7 bases, with 12 bases between the two germline ends. Germline lookup yields CDR1 DFQATT and CDR2 SNEGSKA (reference sequence). CDR3 region: CSAKAGHEAFF. The CDR3 DNA reads as TGCAGTGCGAAGGCGGGTCATGAAGCTTTCTTT.

This clone came up once. This rearrangement joins TRBV25-1 to TRBJ1-4; D is perhaps TRBD1 (5 bases). The CDR3 spans 12 residues. The V end lost 7 bases, the J end lost 4 bases, and 7 bases lay between the germline ends. Germline-derived CDR1 and CDR2 are MGHDK and SYGVNS. The DNA for the CDR3 is TGTGCCAGCACCAGGGTTAATGAAAAACTGTTTTTT. This translates into CASTRVNEKLFF.

V and J are TRBV14 and TRBJ1-1, with no clear D. V gave up 4 bases and J gave up 3 bases, with 15 bases separating them. The CDR3 contains 15 residues. Germline lookup yields CDR1 SGHDN and CDR2 FVKESK. CDR3 sequence reads: CASSRLVGWDTEAFF. The CDR3 region has the DNA TGTGCCAGCAGCCGACTGGTAGGTTGGGACACTGAAGCTTTCTTT.

The V call is TRBV7-2, the J call TRBJ1-1; D call uncertain. Germline CDR1 and CDR2: SGHTA and FQGNSA. The CDR3 consists of 14 residues. V was cut by 4 bases and J by 1 base, with 10 bases left in between. The CDR3 sequence is CASSSGGGNTEAFF. The CDR3 coding sequence is TGTGCCAGCAGCTCGGGAGGCGGGAACACTGAAGCTTTCTTT.

This sequence joins TRBV15 and TRBJ1-2; D is unresolved. CDR1 LNHNV and CDR2 YYDKDF come from the germline V gene (reference sequence). Trimming took 2 bases from V and 4 from J, leaving 8 bases between them. The CDR3 spans 13 residues. The CDR3 region has the DNA TGTGCCACCAGCAGACGGCAGCCCTATGGCTACACCTTC. Amino acid sequence: CATSRRQPYGYTF.

This rearrangement joins TRBV5-4 to TRBJ2-5; D ambiguous. Germline lookup yields CDR1 SGHNT and CDR2 YYREEE (reference sequence). CDR3 length: 17 amino acids. The V and J ends lost 4 bases and 0 bases respectively, with 19 bases between them. In DNA form, the CDR3 reads TGTGCCAGCAGCCCCCGCGGCAGGACCCTCGACCAAGAGACCCAGTACTTC. It codes for CASSPRGRTLDQETQYF.

V gene TRBV4-3 combines with J gene TRBJ2-1; maybe TRBD1 (7 bases). The length of the CDR3 is 15 residues. V was shortened by 3 bases and J by 6 bases, with 15 bases between the two germline ends. Germline CDR1 and CDR2: LGHNA and YSLEER. This CDR3 reads CASSHDRVRGNEQFF. CDR3 in DNA: TGCGCCAGCAGCCATGACAGGGTGCGGGGCAATGAGCAGTTCTTC.

The chain employs TRBV28 and TRBJ2-7; 9 bases line up with TRBD2. This CDR3 is 17 amino acids long. The germline V gene encodes CDR1 MDHEN and CDR2 SYDVKM. V lost 3 bases, J lost 0 bases, and 9 bases stayed unmatched. As DNA, the CDR3 is TGTGCCAGCAGTTTGCAACTAGCGGGTCAACGCTCCTACGAGCAGTACTTC. Residues: CASSLQLAGQRSYEQYF.

The rearrangement uses TRBV5-6 and TRBJ1-4, with D possibly matching TRBD1 (5 bases). The V end was cut by 4 bases, the J end by 8 bases, with 18 bases between. Germline V lookup: CDR1 SGHDT, CDR2 YYEEEE. This CDR3 has 15 residues. CDR3 sequence: CASSVSGTGREKLFF. For the CDR3, the DNA is TGTGCCAGCAGCGTGTCTGGGACGGGGCGGGAAAAACTGTTTTTT.

The gene calls are TRBV28 and TRBJ2-1; TRBD2 matches 12 bases. The CDR3 contains 17 residues. Looked up from germline, CDR1 is MDHEN and CDR2 is SYDVKM. The J segment lost 7 bases and the V segment lost 3 bases, leaving 10 bases of the junction unmatched. CDR3 in DNA: TGTGCCAGCAGTTTCTACTCGCTAGCGGGAGGGCTGAATGAGCAGTTCTTC. It codes for CASSFYSLAGGLNEQFF.

This chain joins TRBV6-5 and TRBJ2-1, with unresolved D. This CDR3 contains 12 residues. Germline CDR1 is MNHEY and CDR2 is SVGAGI. V was clipped by 7 bases and J by 4 bases, with 8 bases between them. The CDR3 DNA reads as TGTGCCAGCAAGGACGGATACAATGAGCAGTTCTTC. Its translation is CASKDGYNEQFF.

CDR3 DNA: TGTGCCAGTCCTATCCGGCGTGGGGGGTATCAAGAGACCCAGTACTTC. As protein: CASPIRRGGYQETQYF. The chain is built from TRBV19 and TRBJ2-5; a weak D match, TRBD2 (6 bases). Germline V gene sequence: CDR1 LNHDA, CDR2 SQIVND (reference sequence). The CDR3 runs 16 residues. Trimming took 8 bases from V and 2 from J, leaving 21 bases between them.

The gene calls are TRBV7-2 and TRBJ2-2, with 8 bases matching TRBD1. CDR3 size: 16 residues. J lost 3 bases, V lost 2 bases, and 5 bases had no gene match. Germline assignment: CDR1 SGHTA and CDR2 FQGNSA. The CDR3 protein is CASSLTGGMDTGELFF. Here the CDR3 DNA reads TGTGCCAGCAGCTTAACAGGGGGGATGGACACCGGGGAGCTGTTTTTT.

CDR3 nucleotide sequence: TGTGCCAGTAGTATGGACTTGGGAGGAAACTATGGCTACACCTTC. Translated: CASSMDLGGNYGYTF. The chain is built from TRBV19 and TRBJ1-2; D unresolved. Trimming took 3 bases from V and 2 from J, leaving 13 bases between them. This CDR3 has 15 residues. CDR1 and CDR2 from the germline V gene are LNHDA and SQIVND (reference sequence).

The count of this clone is one. The J gene is TRBJ2-3, the V gene TRBV5-1, with 12 bases lining up with TRBD2. J lost 5 bases, V lost 0 bases, and 10 bases had no gene match. CDR1 is SGHRS, CDR2 YFSETQ, per germline. The CDR3 contains 18 residues. CDR3 nucleotides: TGCGCCAGCAGCTTGGAAACTAGCGGGAGGTTCCCACTAGATACGCAGTATTTT. This gives the protein CASSLETSGRFPLDTQYF. Filled out from reference TRBV5-1 and TRBJ2-3, the complete variable domain reads KAGVTQTPRYLIKTRGQQVTLSCSPISGHRSVSWYQQTPGQGLQFLFEYFSETQRNKGNFPGRFSGRQFSNSRSEMNVSTLELGDSALYLCASSLETSGRFPLDTQYFGPGTRLTVL.

This clone was seen once. The chain is built from TRBV27 and TRBJ1-4, with 10 bases identical to TRBD1. From germline, CDR1 is MNHEY and CDR2 SMNVEV (reference sequence). J was trimmed by 10 bases and V by 6 bases; bases with no gene match: 11. The CDR3 has 15 amino acids. CDR3: CASRPAGTGVGKLFF. The CDR3 region has the DNA TGTGCCAGCAGACCCGCCGGGACAGGGGTTGGAAAACTGTTTTTT.

At least ten counts were recorded for this clone. V usage is TRBV28 and J usage is TRBJ1-2; D uncertain. This CDR3 contains 12 residues. CDR1 MDHEN and CDR2 SYDVKM come from the germline V gene. The V end lost 4 bases, the J end lost 8 bases, and 11 bases lay between the germline ends. DNA for the CDR3: TGTGCCAGCAGTTGGGCCTCTAGGGGCTACACCTTC. It translates to CASSWASRGYTF.

The chain joins TRBV13 to TRBJ2-7; D unclear. Germline V gene sequence: CDR1 PRHDT, CDR2 FYEKMQ (reference sequence). The length of the CDR3 is 12 residues. V was shortened by 2 bases and J by 6 bases, with 8 bases between the two germline ends. CDR3 sequence: CASSLYPTEQYF. Here the CDR3 DNA reads TGTGCCAGCAGCTTATACCCGACCGAGCAGTACTTC. The variable domain in full, completed from reference TRBV13 and TRBJ2-7, reads AAGVIQSPRHLIKEKRETATLKCYPIPRHDTVYWYQQGPGQDPQFLISFYEKMQSDKGSIPDRFSAQQFSDYHSELNMSSLELGDSALYFCASSLYPTEQYFGPGTRLTVT.

This sequence joins TRBV29-1 and TRBJ1-5; 7 bases map to TRBD1. V shed 5 bases and J 5 bases; nucleotides not matched to a gene: 9. The CDR3 contains 14 residues. Germline V lookup: CDR1 SQVTM, CDR2 ANQGSEA. The CDR3 here is CSVRVRGGDQPQHF. The CDR3 DNA is TGCAGCGTTCGTGTCAGGGGGGGAGATCAGCCCCAGCATTTT.

The chain combines TRBV11-2 with TRBJ2-3; D gene uncertain. The CDR3 is 13 amino acids. The germline V gene encodes CDR1 SGHAT and CDR2 FQNNGV. V shed 3 bases and J shed 12 bases, with 16 bases lying between them. CDR3 in DNA: TGTGCCAGCAGCTTCACCGGTAGCTCTTCCCAGTATTTT. This sequence encodes CASSFTGSSSQYF.